The rows below give T cell receptor beta chains drawn from one sample of a study of blood T cell repertoires in COVID-19. This table comes from immunoSEQ multiplex PCR, and its TCRdb copy is limited to in-frame clones, with some not included. The sample carries around 330,000 clones, about 91% recorded once. Specimen: peripheral blood. Receptors originate from a woman aged 25-40 years with COVID-19, enrolled during active disease. CDR3s include the opening cysteine and the closing phenylalanine or tryptophan. D genes are given only for firm matches. Clone size is stated in some rows and not others, as once, few, many or a class when expanded.

d_gene: NA
abundance: once
j_gene: TRBJ2-6
v_gene: TRBV19
CDR3nt: TGTGCCAGTACCCCACGGGCTAGCAGCTCTGGGGCCAACGTCCTGACTTTC
CDR3aa: CASTPRASSSGANVLTF

d_gene: NA
abundance: NA
j_gene: TRBJ2-5
v_gene: TRBV7-6
CDR3nt: TGTGCCAGCAGCCCCTTTCGACGGCGGCCGGGTCCTAAAGAGACCCAGTACTTC
CDR3aa: CASSPFRRRPGPKETQYF

d_gene: NA
abundance: NA
j_gene: TRBJ1-3
v_gene: TRBV5-1
CDR3nt: TGCGCCAGCAGCCCCCCGGGAGGAAACACCATATATTTT
CDR3aa: CASSPPGGNTIYF

d_gene: TRBD2
abundance: NA
j_gene: TRBJ2-1
v_gene: TRBV7-6
CDR3nt: TGTGCCAGCAGCCTCAGCGGGGGGCCTTACAATGAGCAGTTCTTC
CDR3aa: CASSLSGGPYNEQFF

d_gene: TRBD1
abundance: once
j_gene: TRBJ2-4
v_gene: TRBV5-1
CDR3nt: TGCGCCAGCAGCTTAAACACAGGGGTCAGCCAAAACATTCAGTACTTC
CDR3aa: CASSLNTGVSQNIQYF

d_gene: TRBD1
abundance: NA
j_gene: TRBJ2-4
v_gene: TRBV5-1
CDR3nt: TGCGCCAGCAGCTCAGGGGTGGGACAGGGGTGGCTAGCCAAAAACATTCAGTACTTC
CDR3aa: CASSSGVGQGWLAKNIQYF

d_gene: TRBD1
abundance: NA
j_gene: TRBJ1-6
v_gene: TRBV6-5
CDR3nt: TGTGCCAGCAGAATTACAGGGGAAGGAAATTCACCCCTCCACTTT
CDR3aa: CASRITGEGNSPLHF

d_gene: NA
abundance: NA
j_gene: TRBJ2-7
v_gene: TRBV6-2/TRBV6-3
CDR3nt: TGTGCCAGCAGTTACTCTCAGGGCTCCGAGCAGTACTTC
CDR3aa: CASSYSQGSEQYF

d_gene: TRBD1
abundance: NA
j_gene: TRBJ2-3
v_gene: TRBV24-1
CDR3nt: TGTGCCACCAGTGATCCGACAGGGGTCACAGATACGCAGTATTTT
CDR3aa: CATSDPTGVTDTQYF

d_gene: NA
abundance: NA
j_gene: TRBJ1-1
v_gene: TRBV28
CDR3nt: TGTGCCAGCAGATCGACAGGTAGAGCTTTCTTT
CDR3aa: CASRSTGRAFF

d_gene: NA
abundance: NA
j_gene: TRBJ1-6
v_gene: TRBV7-8
CDR3nt: TGTGCCAGCAGCCCGGTCCGACCACCTAGCTCCTATAATTCACCCCTCCACTTT
CDR3aa: CASSPVRPPSSYNSPLHF

d_gene: TRBD1
abundance: few
j_gene: TRBJ1-5
v_gene: TRBV7-2
CDR3nt: TGTGCCAGCAGCTTACGGGACAGGGAATGGTATCAGCCCCAGCATTTT
CDR3aa: CASSLRDREWYQPQHF

d_gene: TRBD1
abundance: NA
j_gene: TRBJ1-1
v_gene: TRBV7-9
CDR3nt: TGTGCCAGCAGCTTAGGAGGGGGCGAAGCTTTCTTT
CDR3aa: CASSLGGGEAFF

d_gene: NA
abundance: NA
j_gene: TRBJ2-5
v_gene: TRBV5-6
CDR3nt: TGTGCCAGCAGCCGCGGCTTACCAAAAGAGACCCAGTACTTC
CDR3aa: CASSRGLPKETQYF

d_gene: NA
abundance: NA
j_gene: TRBJ1-2
v_gene: TRBV5-1
CDR3nt: TGCGCCAGCAGCTTGCAATCTAACTATGGCTACACCTTC
CDR3aa: CASSLQSNYGYTF

d_gene: TRBD2
abundance: NA
j_gene: TRBJ2-1
v_gene: TRBV20-1
CDR3nt: TGCAGTGCTAGTCTTGGGCGGGGGGGCCAGAATGAGCAGTTCTTC
CDR3aa: CSASLGRGGQNEQFF

d_gene: TRBD2
abundance: NA
j_gene: TRBJ2-3
v_gene: TRBV23-1
CDR3nt: TGCGCCAGCAGTCAGGGGGGGAGCACAGATACGCAGTATTTT
CDR3aa: CASSQGGSTDTQYF

d_gene: TRBD2
abundance: NA
j_gene: TRBJ2-1
v_gene: TRBV3-1/TRBV3-2
CDR3nt: TGTGCCAGCAGCCAAGAACTAGCGGGTGTATACAATGAGCAGTTCTTC
CDR3aa: CASSQELAGVYNEQFF

d_gene: NA
abundance: NA
j_gene: TRBJ1-3
v_gene: TRBV30
CDR3nt: TGTGCCTGGAGGAGGGAGAGAAACACCATATATTTT
CDR3aa: CAWRRERNTIYF

d_gene: TRBD1
abundance: NA
j_gene: TRBJ1-4
v_gene: TRBV4-3
CDR3nt: TGCGCCAGCAGCCACGGGACAGGGTTGGGTAATGAAAAACTGTTTTTT
CDR3aa: CASSHGTGLGNEKLFF

d_gene: NA
abundance: NA
j_gene: TRBJ1-1
v_gene: TRBV19
CDR3nt: TGTGCCAGTACCCCGTTCCCGAACACTGAAGCTTTCTTT
CDR3aa: CASTPFPNTEAFF

d_gene: NA
abundance: NA
j_gene: TRBJ1-1
v_gene: TRBV7-9
CDR3nt: TGTGCCAGCAGCTTAGCAGGGTTCAGGGCTGAAGCTTTCTTT
CDR3aa: CASSLAGFRAEAFF

d_gene: TRBD1
abundance: few
j_gene: TRBJ1-2
v_gene: TRBV5-5
CDR3nt: TGTGCCAGCAGCTATGGGGGGACAGGGCACTCTGGCTACACCTTC
CDR3aa: CASSYGGTGHSGYTF

d_gene: NA
abundance: NA
j_gene: TRBJ1-3
v_gene: TRBV5-4
CDR3nt: TGTGCCAGCAGCTGGGGGGGGGATTCTGGAAACACCATATATTTT
CDR3aa: CASSWGGDSGNTIYF

d_gene: NA
abundance: NA
j_gene: TRBJ1-1
v_gene: TRBV6-5
CDR3nt: TGTGCCAGCAGTTACAGGCGCCAGCGGACTGAAGCTTTCTTT
CDR3aa: CASSYRRQRTEAFF

d_gene: TRBD1
abundance: NA
j_gene: TRBJ1-2
v_gene: TRBV6-1
CDR3nt: TGTGCCAGCAGTGAACTTAGGACAGGAAGGCATGGCTACACCTTC
CDR3aa: CASSELRTGRHGYTF

d_gene: TRBD1
abundance: NA
j_gene: TRBJ1-2
v_gene: TRBV28
CDR3nt: TGTGCCAGCAGTTCAGGGGGTAAAGGCTATGGCTACACCTTC
CDR3aa: CASSSGGKGYGYTF

d_gene: NA
abundance: NA
j_gene: TRBJ1-2
v_gene: TRBV5-1
CDR3nt: TGCGCCAGCAGCTTAGCGGCCTCCCTTAACTATGGCTACACCTTC
CDR3aa: CASSLAASLNYGYTF

d_gene: TRBD1
abundance: NA
j_gene: TRBJ1-2
v_gene: TRBV4-3
CDR3nt: TGCGCCAGCAGCCATCCTGGACAGGGACACTATGGCTACACCTTC
CDR3aa: CASSHPGQGHYGYTF

d_gene: NA
abundance: NA
j_gene: TRBJ1-1
v_gene: TRBV4-1
CDR3nt: TGCGCCAGCAGAGCCCACCAGGAGAACACTGAAGCTTTCTTT
CDR3aa: CASRAHQENTEAFF

d_gene: TRBD1
abundance: NA
j_gene: TRBJ2-6
v_gene: TRBV3-1/TRBV3-2
CDR3nt: TGTGCCAGCAGCCCAGACAGGGGCGGTCGTCCTTCTGGGGCCAACGTCCTGACTTTC
CDR3aa: CASSPDRGGRPSGANVLTF

d_gene: NA
abundance: NA
j_gene: TRBJ2-2
v_gene: TRBV5-5
CDR3nt: TGTGCCAGCAGCTTTCCCTTGAGCGGGGAGCTGTTTTTT
CDR3aa: CASSFPLSGELFF

d_gene: NA
abundance: NA
j_gene: TRBJ1-6
v_gene: TRBV2
CDR3nt: TGTGCCAGCAGTAGGCTACAGGGCGGGAGGTCACCCCTCCACTTT
CDR3aa: CASSRLQGGRSPLHF

d_gene: TRBD1
abundance: NA
j_gene: TRBJ2-5
v_gene: TRBV5-4
CDR3nt: TGTGCCAGCAGCATCAGACAGGGGGTCTTGGAGACCCAGTACTTC
CDR3aa: CASSIRQGVLETQYF

d_gene: NA
abundance: NA
j_gene: TRBJ1-1
v_gene: TRBV9
CDR3nt: TGTGCCAGCCGTTGGGGGGCGGGGGTGAACACTGAAGCTTTCTTT
CDR3aa: CASRWGAGVNTEAFF

d_gene: NA
abundance: NA
j_gene: TRBJ2-4
v_gene: TRBV24-1
CDR3nt: TGTGCCACCAGTGATAAACCAGGGAAAGAAAACATTCAGTACTTC
CDR3aa: CATSDKPGKENIQYF

d_gene: TRBD2
abundance: NA
j_gene: TRBJ2-5
v_gene: TRBV27
CDR3nt: TGTGCCAGCAGTTTAGGTCCCCCAGGACTAGTTATGGAGACCCAGTACTTC
CDR3aa: CASSLGPPGLVMETQYF

d_gene: NA
abundance: NA
j_gene: TRBJ1-1
v_gene: TRBV4-1
CDR3nt: TGCGCCAGCAGCCAACCTACAGAGAACACTGAAGCTTTCTTT
CDR3aa: CASSQPTENTEAFF

d_gene: NA
abundance: NA
j_gene: TRBJ1-4
v_gene: TRBV2
CDR3nt: TGTGCCAGCAGTGAAGCGTGGGCAACAACTAATGAAAAACTGTTTTTT
CDR3aa: CASSEAWATTNEKLFF

d_gene: TRBD1
abundance: NA
j_gene: TRBJ1-2
v_gene: TRBV6-5
CDR3nt: TGTGCCAGCAGTAGACAGGGAGGAGGCTATGGCTACACCTTC
CDR3aa: CASSRQGGGYGYTF

d_gene: NA
abundance: NA
j_gene: TRBJ1-1
v_gene: TRBV5-1
CDR3nt: TGCGCCAGCTCGCTTAGCCTGAACACTGAAGCTTTCTTT
CDR3aa: CASSLSLNTEAFF

d_gene: NA
abundance: NA
j_gene: TRBJ1-2
v_gene: TRBV29-1
CDR3nt: TGCAGCGTTGTGTCCCCGTTAGGCTACACCTTC
CDR3aa: CSVVSPLGYTF

d_gene: TRBD1
abundance: NA
j_gene: TRBJ1-1
v_gene: TRBV5-6
CDR3nt: TGTGCCAGCAGCGCCGGACAGGGGGCGCGTACTGAAGCTTTCTTT
CDR3aa: CASSAGQGARTEAFF

d_gene: TRBD1
abundance: NA
j_gene: TRBJ1-3
v_gene: TRBV4-2
CDR3nt: TGTGCCAGCAGCCAATCAGGGGGCCCTGGAAACACCATATATTTT
CDR3aa: CASSQSGGPGNTIYF